A selection of T cell receptor beta chains follows, all from one sample in a study of Graves' ophthalmopathy and Graves' hyperthyroidism. Each CDR3 protein is one row after TCRdb ran MiXCR on the multiplex PCR reads. The table includes about 400,000 distinct CDR3 sequences, around 19% detected once. Sequencing input: peripheral blood. Receptor source: a woman in her late teens or twenties with Graves' ophthalmopathy. CDR3s include the opening cysteine and the closing phenylalanine or tryptophan. Each record gives: CDR3 protein, J gene, V gene.

CASSNSPQGQLAKNIQYF TRBJ2-4 TRBV11-2
CASSYRVRRTQNTEAFF TRBJ1-1 TRBV6-5
CASSGRTGSKEQYF TRBJ2-7 TRBV2
CASSLLGRRTEAFF TRBJ1-1 TRBV6-2/TRBV6-3
CASSRSFRGADQPQHF TRBJ1-5 TRBV6-5
CASSERRDRGRTEAFF TRBJ1-1 TRBV6-1
CASSSRMLGYTF TRBJ1-2 TRBV6-5
CASSLGLRELETQYF TRBJ2-5 TRBV28
CASSQKGAERRSYNSPLHF TRBJ1-6 TRBV3-1
CASSFRELPGETQYF TRBJ2-5 TRBV11-2
CASSPPRNTNYGYTF TRBJ1-2 TRBV3-1
CATSRPSKPDGYTF TRBJ1-2 TRBV15
CAWSYVAGGQSEQYF TRBJ2-7 TRBV30
CASSSLDRGNTDTQYF TRBJ2-3 TRBV11-2
CASSYEVRGGNYEQYF TRBJ2-7 TRBV6-2/TRBV6-3
CASSEFRGREQYF TRBJ2-7 TRBV2
CASSLREGDQDYGYTF TRBJ1-2 TRBV11-2
CASSAPGLGEQYF TRBJ2-7 TRBV9
CATSDSSGQGAYEQYF TRBJ2-7 TRBV24-1
CAWGTRTSGAQETQYF TRBJ2-5 TRBV30
CASSEGRGHGYTF TRBJ1-2 TRBV2
CSVRTGAYTEAFF TRBJ1-1 TRBV29-1
CATSDFSANYGYTF TRBJ1-2 TRBV24-1
CASSYGTGGNGYTF TRBJ1-2 TRBV6-5
CASSRQGGETQYF TRBJ2-5 TRBV6-5
CASSLGPLRANVLTF TRBJ2-6 TRBV7-8